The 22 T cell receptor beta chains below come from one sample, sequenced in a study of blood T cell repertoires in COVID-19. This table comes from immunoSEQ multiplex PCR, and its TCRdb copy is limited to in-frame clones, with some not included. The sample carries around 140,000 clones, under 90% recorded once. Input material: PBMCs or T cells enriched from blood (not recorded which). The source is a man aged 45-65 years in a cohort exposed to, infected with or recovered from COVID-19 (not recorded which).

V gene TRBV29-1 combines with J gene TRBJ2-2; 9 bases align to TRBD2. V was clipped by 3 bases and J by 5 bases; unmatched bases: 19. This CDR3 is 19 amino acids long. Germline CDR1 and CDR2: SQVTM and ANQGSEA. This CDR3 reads CSVEAMVSGGSRGTGELFF. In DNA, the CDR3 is TGCAGCGTTGAGGCTATGGTTAGCGGGGGCTCTCGGGGGACCGGGGAGCTGTTTTTT.

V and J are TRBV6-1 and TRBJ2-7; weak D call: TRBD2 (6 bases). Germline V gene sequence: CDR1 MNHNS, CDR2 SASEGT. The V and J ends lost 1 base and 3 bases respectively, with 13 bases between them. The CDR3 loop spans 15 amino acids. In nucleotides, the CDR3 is TGTGCCAGCAGTGAAGTTGGAGGGTCCGTCTACGAGCAGTACTTC. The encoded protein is CASSEVGGSVYEQYF.

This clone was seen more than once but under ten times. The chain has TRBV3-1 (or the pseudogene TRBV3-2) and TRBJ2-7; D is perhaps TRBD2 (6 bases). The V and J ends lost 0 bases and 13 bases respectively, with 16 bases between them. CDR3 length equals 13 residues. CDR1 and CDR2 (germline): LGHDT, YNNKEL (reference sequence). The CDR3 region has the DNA TGTGCCAGCAGCCAAGATTGGACGGGAGTCCCATACTTC. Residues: CASSQDWTGVPYF.

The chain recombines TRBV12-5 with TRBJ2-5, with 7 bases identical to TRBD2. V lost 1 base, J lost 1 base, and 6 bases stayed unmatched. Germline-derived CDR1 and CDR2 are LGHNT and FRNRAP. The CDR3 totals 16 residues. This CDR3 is CASGLGLAVRQETQYF. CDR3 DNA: TGTGCTAGTGGTTTGGGTCTAGCGGTTCGCCAAGAGACCCAGTACTTC.

The chain's CDR3 is CASSLPGGPQHF. The CDR3 DNA reads TGTGCCAGCAGTCTTCCGGGGGGGCCCCAGCATTTT. The chain carries TRBV12-3 or TRBV12-4 and TRBJ1-5; perhaps TRBD1 as D (5 bases). V was clipped by 5 bases and J by 9 bases, with 11 bases between them. This CDR3 spans 12 amino acids.

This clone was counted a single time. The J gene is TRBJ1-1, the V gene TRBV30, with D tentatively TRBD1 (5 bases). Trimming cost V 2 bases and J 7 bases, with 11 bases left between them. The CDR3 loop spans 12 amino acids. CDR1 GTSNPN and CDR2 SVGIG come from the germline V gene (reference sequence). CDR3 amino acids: CAWSMSQGEAFF. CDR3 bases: TGTGCCTGGAGTATGAGCCAGGGTGAAGCTTTCTTT.

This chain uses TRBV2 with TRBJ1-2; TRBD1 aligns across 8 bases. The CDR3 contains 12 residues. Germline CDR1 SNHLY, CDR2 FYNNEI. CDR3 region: CGDRQTNYGYTF. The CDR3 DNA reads TGTGGGGACAGGCAAACTAACTATGGCTACACCTTC.

The CDR3 protein is CASSESRGSSPLHF. The CDR3, as DNA: TGTGCCAGCAGCGAGAGCAGGGGGTCTTCACCCCTCCACTTT. The V and J genes are TRBV11-2 and TRBJ1-6; 7 bases line up with TRBD1. Trimming took 5 bases from V and 9 from J; bases not matched to a gene: 7. Germline CDR1 and CDR2: SGHAT and FQNNGV. The CDR3 runs to 14 residues.

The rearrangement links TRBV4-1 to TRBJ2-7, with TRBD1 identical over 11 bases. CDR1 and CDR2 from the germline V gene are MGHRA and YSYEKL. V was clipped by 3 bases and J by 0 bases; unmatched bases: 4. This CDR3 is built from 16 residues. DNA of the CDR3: TGCGCCAGCAGCCAGGGGACAGGGGGTTTCTCCTACGAGCAGTACTTC. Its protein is CASSQGTGGFSYEQYF.

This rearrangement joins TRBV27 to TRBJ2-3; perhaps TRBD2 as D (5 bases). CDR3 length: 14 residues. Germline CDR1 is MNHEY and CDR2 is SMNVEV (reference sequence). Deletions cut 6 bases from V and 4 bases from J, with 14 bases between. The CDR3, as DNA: TGTGCCAGCAGCTTTTTGGGGAGTGCAGATACGCAGTATTTT. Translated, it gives CASSFLGSADTQYF.

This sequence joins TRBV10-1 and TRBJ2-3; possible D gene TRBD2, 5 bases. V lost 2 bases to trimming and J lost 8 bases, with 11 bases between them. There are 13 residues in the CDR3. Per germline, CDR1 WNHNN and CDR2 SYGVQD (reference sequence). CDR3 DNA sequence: TGCGCCAGCAGTGAGGTATCGGCGGGTACGCAGTATTTT. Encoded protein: CASSEVSAGTQYF.

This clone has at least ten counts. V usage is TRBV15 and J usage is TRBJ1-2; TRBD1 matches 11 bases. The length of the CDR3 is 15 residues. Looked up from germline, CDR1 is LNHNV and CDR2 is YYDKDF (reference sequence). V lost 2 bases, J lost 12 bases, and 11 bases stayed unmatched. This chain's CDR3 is CATSRYHSGQGVNTF. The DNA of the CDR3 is TGTGCCACCAGCAGATATCATTCGGGACAGGGGGTTAACACCTTC.

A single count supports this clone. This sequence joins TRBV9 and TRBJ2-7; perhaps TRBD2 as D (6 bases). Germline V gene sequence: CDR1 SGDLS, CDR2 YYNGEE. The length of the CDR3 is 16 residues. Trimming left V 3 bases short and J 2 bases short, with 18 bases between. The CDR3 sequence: CASSEKPGTPTYEQYF. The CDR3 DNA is TGTGCCAGCAGCGAAAAACCCGGGACTCCTACCTACGAGCAGTACTTC.

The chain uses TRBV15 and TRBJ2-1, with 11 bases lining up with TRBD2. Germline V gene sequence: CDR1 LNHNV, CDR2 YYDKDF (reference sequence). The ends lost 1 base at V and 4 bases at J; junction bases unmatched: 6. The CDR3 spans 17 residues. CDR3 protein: CATSRGLAGGFYNEQFF. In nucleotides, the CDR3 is TGTGCCACCAGCAGAGGGTTAGCGGGGGGGTTTTACAATGAGCAGTTCTTC.

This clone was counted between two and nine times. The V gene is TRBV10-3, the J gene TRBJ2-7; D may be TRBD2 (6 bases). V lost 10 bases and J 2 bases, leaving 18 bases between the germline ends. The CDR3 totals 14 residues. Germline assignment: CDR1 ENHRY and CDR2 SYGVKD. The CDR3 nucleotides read TGTGCCACCTCTCCGGGACTCCATACCTACGAGCAGTACTTC. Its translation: CATSPGLHTYEQYF.

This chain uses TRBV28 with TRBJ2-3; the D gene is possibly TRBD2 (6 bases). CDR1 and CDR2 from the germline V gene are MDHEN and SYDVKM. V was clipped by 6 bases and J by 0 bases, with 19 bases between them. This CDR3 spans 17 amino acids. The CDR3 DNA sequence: TGTGCCAGCAGACCCGGGACTCTAACTCCTAGCACAGATACGCAGTATTTT. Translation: CASRPGTLTPSTDTQYF.

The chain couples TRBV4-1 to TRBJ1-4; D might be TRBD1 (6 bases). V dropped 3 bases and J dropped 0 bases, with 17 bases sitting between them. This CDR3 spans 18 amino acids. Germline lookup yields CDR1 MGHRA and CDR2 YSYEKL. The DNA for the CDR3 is TGCGCCAGCAGCCAGGGGGCTTTTGGCGCAGCAACTAATGAAAAACTGTTTTTT. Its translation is CASSQGAFGAATNEKLFF.

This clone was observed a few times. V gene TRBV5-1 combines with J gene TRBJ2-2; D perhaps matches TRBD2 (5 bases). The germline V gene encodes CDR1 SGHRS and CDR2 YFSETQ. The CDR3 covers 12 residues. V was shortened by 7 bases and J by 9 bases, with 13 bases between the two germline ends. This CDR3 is CASLGDNRELFF. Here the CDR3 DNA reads TGCGCCAGCCTGGGAGACAACCGGGAGCTGTTTTTT.

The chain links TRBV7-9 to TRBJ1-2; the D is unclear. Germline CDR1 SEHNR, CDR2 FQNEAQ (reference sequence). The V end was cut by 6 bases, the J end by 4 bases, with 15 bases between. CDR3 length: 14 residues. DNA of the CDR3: TGTGCCAGCAGTGATAGCGGAGGCTTCTATGGCTACACCTTC. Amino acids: CASSDSGGFYGYTF.

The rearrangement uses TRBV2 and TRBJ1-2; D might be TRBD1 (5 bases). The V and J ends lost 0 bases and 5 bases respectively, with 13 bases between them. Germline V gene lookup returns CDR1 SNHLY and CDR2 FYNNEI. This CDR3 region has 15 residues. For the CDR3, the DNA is TGTGCCAGCAGTGAAGCCGCGACAGCCACATATGGCTACACCTTC. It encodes CASSEAATATYGYTF.

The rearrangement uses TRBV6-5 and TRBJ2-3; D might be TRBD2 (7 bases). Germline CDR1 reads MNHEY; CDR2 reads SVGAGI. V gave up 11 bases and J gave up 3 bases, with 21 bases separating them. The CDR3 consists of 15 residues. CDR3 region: CAVGGGAGETDTQYF. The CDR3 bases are TGTGCCGTCGGGGGCGGGGCGGGGGAAACAGATACGCAGTATTTT.

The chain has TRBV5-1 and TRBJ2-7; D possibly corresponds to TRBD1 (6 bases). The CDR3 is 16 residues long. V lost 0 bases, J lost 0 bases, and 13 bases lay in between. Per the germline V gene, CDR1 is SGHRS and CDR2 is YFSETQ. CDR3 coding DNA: TGCGCCAGCAGCTTGGTGCGACAGGTGGGCTCCTACGAGCAGTACTTC. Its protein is CASSLVRQVGSYEQYF.